These T cell receptor beta chains were read from a single sample in a study of blood T cell repertoires in COVID-19. TCRdb's table, derived via immunoSEQ multiplex PCR, lists solely in-frame clones and lacks some. This table has 200,000 to 250,000 clones, 80% appearing once. Sequenced: peripheral blood. Every receptor here comes from a woman in her 70s with acute or convalescent COVID-19. CDR3s include the opening cysteine and the closing phenylalanine or tryptophan. Each record gives: clone size, J gene, D gene, V gene, CDR3 protein, CDR3 DNA. The D gene is left open where the match is weak. Clone size is given for some rows only: seen once, a few or many times, or a class if the clone is expanded.

clone size: -; J gene: TRBJ1-4; D gene: TRBD1; V gene: TRBV28; CDR3 protein: CASRDMDRGYGEKLFF; CDR3 DNA: TGTGCCAGCAGAGATATGGACAGGGGGTATGGGGAAAAACTGTTTTTT
clone size: -; J gene: TRBJ2-7; D gene: TRBD1; V gene: TRBV5-1; CDR3 protein: CASSQRQGAFYYEQYF; CDR3 DNA: TGCGCCAGCAGTCAGAGACAGGGGGCATTTTACTACGAGCAGTACTTC
clone size: -; J gene: TRBJ2-7; D gene: TRBD1; V gene: TRBV27; CDR3 protein: CASSLQGAVEQYF; CDR3 DNA: TGTGCCAGCAGTTTACAGGGGGCGGTCGAGCAGTACTTC
clone size: -; J gene: TRBJ2-3; D gene: TRBD2; V gene: TRBV2; CDR3 protein: CASSPSGRNTDTQYF; CDR3 DNA: TGTGCCAGCAGTCCGAGCGGGAGGAACACAGATACGCAGTATTTT
clone size: -; J gene: TRBJ2-1; D gene: -; V gene: TRBV9; CDR3 protein: CASSVDGSYNEQFF; CDR3 DNA: TGTGCCAGCAGCGTAGACGGCTCCTACAATGAGCAGTTCTTC
clone size: -; J gene: TRBJ2-2; D gene: TRBD1; V gene: TRBV5-1; CDR3 protein: CASSFRGLNTGELFF; CDR3 DNA: TGCGCCAGCAGCTTCAGGGGGTTGAACACCGGGGAGCTGTTTTTT
clone size: once; J gene: TRBJ1-2; D gene: -; V gene: TRBV5-6; CDR3 protein: CASSQGSPGIHGYTF; CDR3 DNA: TGTGCCAGCAGCCAGGGAAGTCCAGGGATTCATGGCTACACCTTC
clone size: few; J gene: TRBJ1-4; D gene: -; V gene: TRBV9; CDR3 protein: CASSGVPGIGGVGEKLFF; CDR3 DNA: TGTGCCAGCAGCGGAGTACCAGGAATCGGGGGAGTGGGAGAAAAACTGTTTTTT
clone size: -; J gene: TRBJ2-1; D gene: -; V gene: TRBV18; CDR3 protein: CASSPPVAYNEQFF; CDR3 DNA: TGTGCCAGCTCACCACCGGTGGCTTACAATGAGCAGTTCTTC
clone size: -; J gene: TRBJ2-1; D gene: -; V gene: TRBV7-9; CDR3 protein: CASSPKPRLSNEQFF; CDR3 DNA: TGTGCCAGCAGTCCTAAGCCCAGGCTGTCGAATGAGCAGTTCTTC